This T cell receptor beta chain was sequenced during a study of OX40 agonist ivuxolimab in advanced cancers. The method was immunoSEQ multiplex PCR; TCRdb's version includes in-frame clones alone and lacks a portion of them. This table holds tens of thousands of clones, over 90% found once. The clonotype originates from an adult with an advanced solid tumor such as melanoma, head and neck, liver or kidney cancer. Specimen: CD4+ or CD8+ T cells sorted from blood, collected in a trial of the OX40 agonist ivuxolimab.

CDR3 DNA: TGTGCCAGCAACCAACTAACAGGGGACGGGACCTACGAGCAGTACTTC. Translating gives CASNQLTGDGTYEQYF. The chain joins TRBV27 to TRBJ2-7, with 7 bases fitting TRBD1. Germline CDR1 reads MNHEY; CDR2 reads SMNVEV (reference sequence). There are 16 residues in the CDR3. After removal of 7 bases from V and 2 bases from J, the junction contained 14 bases not matched to a gene.